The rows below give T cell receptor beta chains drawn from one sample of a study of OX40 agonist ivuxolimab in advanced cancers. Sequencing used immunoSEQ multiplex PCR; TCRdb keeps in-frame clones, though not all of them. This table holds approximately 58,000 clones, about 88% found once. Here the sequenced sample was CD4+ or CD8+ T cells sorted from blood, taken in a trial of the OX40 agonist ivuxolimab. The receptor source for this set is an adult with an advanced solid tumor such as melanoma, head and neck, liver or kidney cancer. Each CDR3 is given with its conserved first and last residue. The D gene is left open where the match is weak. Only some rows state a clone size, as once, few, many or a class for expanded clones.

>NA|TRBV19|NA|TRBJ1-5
TGTGCCAGTAGTATAAGGATAGGGACTGTAGGCAATCAGCCCCAGCATTTT
CASSIRIGTVGNQPQHF
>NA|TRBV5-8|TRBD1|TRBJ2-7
TGTGCCAGCAGCCCCCGACAGGGTGAAACCTACGAGCAGTACTTC
CASSPRQGETYEQYF
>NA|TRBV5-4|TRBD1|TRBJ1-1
TGTGCCAGCAGCCCGACAGGGGACACTGAAGCTTTCTTT
CASSPTGDTEAFF
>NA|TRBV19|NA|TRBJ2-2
TGTGCCAGTAGTATCGGCAGGGGGGTTGCCGGGGAGCTGTTTTTT
CASSIGRGVAGELFF
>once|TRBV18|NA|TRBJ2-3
TGTGCCAGCTCACCGCGAAGGGCAGGGGCAGGATCAGATACGCAGTATTTT
CASSPRRAGAGSDTQYF
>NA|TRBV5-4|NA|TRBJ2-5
TGTGCCAGCAGCTTAGCCCGGGAGACCCAGTACTTC
CASSLARETQYF
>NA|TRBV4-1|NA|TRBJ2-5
TGCGCCAGCAGCCCCTCGTCTGGAGGAGAGACCCAGTACTTC
CASSPSSGGETQYF
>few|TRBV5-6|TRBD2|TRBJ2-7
TGTGCCAGCGCCGGGAGGCTCTCCTACGAGCAGTACTTC
CASAGRLSYEQYF
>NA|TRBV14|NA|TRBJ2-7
TGTGCCAGCAGCCAAGATCGAGGGGGTGCCATGGTTTACGAGCAGTACTTC
CASSQDRGGAMVYEQYF
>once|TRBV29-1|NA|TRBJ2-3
TGCAGCGTTGGGACAGATACGCAGTATTTT
CSVGTDTQYF
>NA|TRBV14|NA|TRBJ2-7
TGTGCCAGCAGCCAAGGTTATCCTGTGTCCTACGAGCAGTACTTC
CASSQGYPVSYEQYF
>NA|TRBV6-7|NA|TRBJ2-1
TGTGCCAGCAGTTATTGGGCTCTGTACAATGAGCAGTTCTTC
CASSYWALYNEQFF
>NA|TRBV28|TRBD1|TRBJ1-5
TGTGCCAGCAGGGGACAGGGATACCCCAATCAGCCCCAGCATTTT
CASRGQGYPNQPQHF
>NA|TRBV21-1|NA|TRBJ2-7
TGTGCCAGCAGCAAAGAAGGGGGTGATACCTACGAGCAGTACTTC
CASSKEGGDTYEQYF
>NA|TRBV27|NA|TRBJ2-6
TGTGCCAGCAGTCCGACCCGCAGCTCTGGGGCCAACGTCCTGACTTTC
CASSPTRSSGANVLTF
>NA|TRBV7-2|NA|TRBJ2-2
TGTGCCAGCAGCAGACCCGGGGCCGGGGAGCTGTTTTTT
CASSRPGAGELFF
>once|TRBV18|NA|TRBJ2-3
TGTGCCAGCTCGACCACGGAAGACAACGTGTATACGCAGTATTTT
CASSTTEDNVYTQYF
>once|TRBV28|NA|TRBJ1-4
TGTGCCAGCACTGTCGTAGGTGAAAAACTGTTTTTT
CASTVVGEKLFF
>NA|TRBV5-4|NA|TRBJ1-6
TGTGCCAGCAGCTTGTATCAGGGAAGCTATAATTCACCCCTCCACTTT
CASSLYQGSYNSPLHF
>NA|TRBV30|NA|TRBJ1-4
TGTGCCTGGAGTTCCGATGGGGTGGTTAATGAAAAACTGTTTTTT
CAWSSDGVVNEKLFF
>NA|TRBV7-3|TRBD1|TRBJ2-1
TGTGCCAGCAGCCGCGGACAGGGGGCCCTTGAGCAGTTCTTC
CASSRGQGALEQFF
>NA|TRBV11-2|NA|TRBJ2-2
TGTGCCAGCAGCTGGAGGGGGACGGGCACCGGGGAGCTGTTTTTT
CASSWRGTGTGELFF
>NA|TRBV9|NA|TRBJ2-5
TGTGCCAGCAGCGTAAAGGGGGGCGATGTTGGAGAGACCCAGTACTTC
CASSVKGGDVGETQYF
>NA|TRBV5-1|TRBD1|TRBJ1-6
TGCGCCAGCAGCCCGGACAGGCCTACTGGGCCCCTCCACTTT
CASSPDRPTGPLHF
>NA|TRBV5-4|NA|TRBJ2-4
TGTGCCAGCAGCTTGGCCTCACTAAGCCCAAACATTCAGTACTTC
CASSLASLSPNIQYF
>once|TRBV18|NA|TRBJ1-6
TGTGCCAGCTCATTAGACAGGTTTAATTCACCCCTCCACTTT
CASSLDRFNSPLHF
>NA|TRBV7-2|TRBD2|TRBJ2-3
TGTGCCAGCAGCTTAGGTCTAGCGGGAGGGCCGGGAGATACGCAGTATTTT
CASSLGLAGGPGDTQYF
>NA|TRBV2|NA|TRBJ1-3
TGTGCCAGCAGTGCCGTCGACCTAAGGAGAAACACCATATATTTT
CASSAVDLRRNTIYF
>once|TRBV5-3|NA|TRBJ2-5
TGTGCCAGAAGCTTGGGTTCCCAAGAGACCCAGTACTTC
CARSLGSQETQYF
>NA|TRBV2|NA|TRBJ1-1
TGTGCCAGCACACGTGATCCTGTCGTGAACACTGAAGCTTTCTTT
CASTRDPVVNTEAFF
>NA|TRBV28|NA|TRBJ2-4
TGTGGTACGGTGGCGGAGAACATTCAGTACTTC
CGTVAENIQYF
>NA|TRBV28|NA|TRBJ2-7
TGTGCCAGCAGTTCTGGTAGTGTTTCCTACGAGCAGTACTTC
CASSSGSVSYEQYF
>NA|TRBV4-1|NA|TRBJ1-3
TGCGCCAGCAGCCAAGAACTTCGGATCTCTGGAAACACCATATATTTT
CASSQELRISGNTIYF
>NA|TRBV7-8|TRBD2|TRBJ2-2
TGTGCCAGCAGCTTAGTGGGGAGGGGCGTCACCGGGGAGCTGTTTTTT
CASSLVGRGVTGELFF
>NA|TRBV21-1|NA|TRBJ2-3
TGTGCCAGCATGGGTAGCGGGGGGGTGGATACGCAGTATTTT
CASMGSGGVDTQYF
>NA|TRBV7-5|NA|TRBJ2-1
TGTGCCAGAAGCTCAGCCATTGGGGTAGCGGAATACAATGAGCAGTTCTTC
CARSSAIGVAEYNEQFF
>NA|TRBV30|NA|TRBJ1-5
TGTGCCTGGAGAGCCCCTTGGGGTAATCAGCCCCAGCATTTT
CAWRAPWGNQPQHF
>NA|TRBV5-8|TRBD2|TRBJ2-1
TGTGCCAGCAGCCACGCGCGACTAGCGGGGGGCGCCTACAATGAGCAGTTCTTC
CASSHARLAGGAYNEQFF
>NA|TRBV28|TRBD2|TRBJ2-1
TGTGCCAGCAGTCTGGGTGTGGGTGCGGGGGTCAATGAGCAGTTCTTC
CASSLGVGAGVNEQFF
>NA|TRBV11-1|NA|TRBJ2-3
TGTGCCAGCAGCTCGCCCCCGACAGATACGCAGTATTTT
CASSSPPTDTQYF
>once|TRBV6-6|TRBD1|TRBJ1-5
TGTGCCAGCAGTCCCGGGACAGGGACTCAGCCCCAGCATTTT
CASSPGTGTQPQHF
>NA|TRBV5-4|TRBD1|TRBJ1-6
TGTGCCAGCAGCTTCAGCAGGGGGCTTTCAAAGGATTCACCCCTCCACTTT
CASSFSRGLSKDSPLHF
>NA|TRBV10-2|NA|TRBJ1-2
TGCGCCAGCAACACAGGGAACTATGGCTACACCTTC
CASNTGNYGYTF
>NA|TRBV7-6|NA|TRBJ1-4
TGTGCCAGCAGCCCCGTAGGGGAGGGGTTAGGTGAAAAACTGTTTTTT
CASSPVGEGLGEKLFF